These T cell receptor beta chains were read from a single sample in a study of cytomegalovirus exposure and HLA in healthy donors. Here immunoSEQ multiplex PCR was the method, and the copy in TCRdb shows in-frame clones only, minus some. The sample has around 99,000 clones, around four fifths seen once. The sample consisted of PBMCs. Receptor source: a man aged 25-40 years in good health and CMV-seronegative. Each CDR3 is given with its conserved first and last residue. D genes are given only for firm matches. Clone size, where shown, is once, few, many, or a class for clones that have expanded.

V gene: TRBV10-3
clone size: few
J gene: TRBJ1-3
D gene: TRBD1
CDR3 DNA: TGTGCCATCATGGGACAGACCATCTCTGGAAACACCATATATTTT
CDR3 protein: CAIMGQTISGNTIYF

V gene: TRBV6-5
clone size: few
J gene: TRBJ1-2
D gene: .
CDR3 DNA: TGTGCCAGCAGTGCCCGGAGCCGGACACACTATGGCTACACCTTC
CDR3 protein: CASSARSRTHYGYTF

V gene: TRBV2
clone size: .
J gene: TRBJ2-3
D gene: .
CDR3 DNA: TGTGCCAGCCAGAATCAATTGCTTACAGATACGCAGTATTTT
CDR3 protein: CASQNQLLTDTQYF

V gene: TRBV6-5
clone size: .
J gene: TRBJ2-3
D gene: TRBD1
CDR3 DNA: TGTGCCAGCAGTTACGGGTTGGGACAGGGGGAGTATTTT
CDR3 protein: CASSYGLGQGEYF

V gene: TRBV28
clone size: .
J gene: TRBJ1-6
D gene: .
CDR3 DNA: TGTGCCAGCAGTCCCACCCCGTCGCCTGGGCAATATAATTCACCCCTCCACTTT
CDR3 protein: CASSPTPSPGQYNSPLHF

V gene: TRBV4-1
clone size: .
J gene: TRBJ2-2
D gene: TRBD2
CDR3 DNA: TGCGCCAGCAGCCAGATTCCCCCGGGACTAGCGGGGGGGCGTAGCACCGGGGAGCTGTTTTTT
CDR3 protein: CASSQIPPGLAGGRSTGELFF

V gene: TRBV6-5
clone size: .
J gene: TRBJ2-7
D gene: TRBD2
CDR3 DNA: TGTGCCAGCAGCCTGGGGACTAGCGGCTACGAGCAGTACTTC
CDR3 protein: CASSLGTSGYEQYF

V gene: TRBV7-9
clone size: .
J gene: TRBJ2-7
D gene: TRBD1
CDR3 DNA: TGTGCCAGCAGCGCCCGGGACAGCTACCCTTACGAGCAGTACTTC
CDR3 protein: CASSARDSYPYEQYF

V gene: TRBV18
clone size: .
J gene: TRBJ1-2
D gene: .
CDR3 DNA: TGTGCCAGCTCACCATTACAGGGAGGGGATGGCTACACCTTC
CDR3 protein: CASSPLQGGDGYTF

V gene: TRBV19
clone size: .
J gene: TRBJ2-7
D gene: TRBD1
CDR3 DNA: TGTGCCAGTAGTACGACAGGGAATGAGCAGTACTTC
CDR3 protein: CASSTTGNEQYF

V gene: TRBV10-1
clone size: once
J gene: TRBJ2-3
D gene: TRBD2
CDR3 DNA: TGCGCCAGCAGTGAGACCGGACTAGCGGGTCCAGGGGATACGCAGTATTTT
CDR3 protein: CASSETGLAGPGDTQYF

V gene: TRBV28
clone size: many
J gene: TRBJ2-1
D gene: TRBD1
CDR3 DNA: TGTGCCAGCAGGTCGGGACAGGGGGCGTCCTACAATGAGCAGTTCTTC
CDR3 protein: CASRSGQGASYNEQFF

V gene: TRBV5-1
clone size: .
J gene: TRBJ2-3
D gene: TRBD2
CDR3 DNA: TGCGCCAGCAGCTCCGTAGCGGGGGGATTCACAGATACGCAGTATTTT
CDR3 protein: CASSSVAGGFTDTQYF

V gene: TRBV11-2
clone size: .
J gene: TRBJ2-7
D gene: TRBD2
CDR3 DNA: TGTGCCAGCAGCTTAGATGCGGCTAGCGGGAGGGAAGAGTACTTC
CDR3 protein: CASSLDAASGREEYF

V gene: TRBV28
clone size: .
J gene: TRBJ2-7
D gene: TRBD2
CDR3 DNA: TGTGCCAGCAGTTTCTTGACTAGCGCTTACGAGCAGTACTTC
CDR3 protein: CASSFLTSAYEQYF

V gene: TRBV5-5
clone size: .
J gene: TRBJ2-7
D gene: TRBD1
CDR3 DNA: TGTGCCAGCAGCTTGAGAGGGGGCGGAGGTTCCTACGAGCAGTACTTC
CDR3 protein: CASSLRGGGGSYEQYF

V gene: TRBV27
clone size: .
J gene: TRBJ2-7
D gene: .
CDR3 DNA: TGTGCCAGCAGTTTATTCGGCGGGAGGACAGGCTCCTACTACGAGCAGTACTTC
CDR3 protein: CASSLFGGRTGSYYEQYF

V gene: TRBV29-1
clone size: .
J gene: TRBJ1-2
D gene: TRBD1
CDR3 DNA: TGCAGCGTTGAAAACCCTGAGAGAGGGGGCTTCGATGGCTACACCTTC
CDR3 protein: CSVENPERGGFDGYTF

V gene: TRBV11-1
clone size: .
J gene: TRBJ1-2
D gene: .
CDR3 DNA: TGTGCCAGCAGCTTGGCAACCCACGATAACTATGGCTACACCTTC
CDR3 protein: CASSLATHDNYGYTF

V gene: TRBV27
clone size: .
J gene: TRBJ2-5
D gene: TRBD2
CDR3 DNA: TGTGCCAGCAGCCCTCCGCTAGCGGGGCGAGAGACCCAGTACTTC
CDR3 protein: CASSPPLAGRETQYF

V gene: TRBV29-1
clone size: few
J gene: TRBJ2-7
D gene: .
CDR3 DNA: TGCAGCGTAGTCCTACCGAGCTCCTACGAGCAGTACTTC
CDR3 protein: CSVVLPSSYEQYF